A selection of T cell receptor beta chains follows, all from one sample in a study of HIV-infected patients and healthy controls. In TCRdb, the 5' RACE reads were re-called with MiXCR into one record per CDR3 protein. The sample yields 17,000 or so distinct CDR3 sequences, around 5% seen once. Sequences were obtained from blood. The receptors were gathered from an adult in good health. Each CDR3 is given without its conserved first and last residue. A D gene is named only where the DNA matches it firmly.

V: TRBV10-3; D: NA; CDR3: AISDGIRHGNQPQH
V: TRBV20-1; D: NA; CDR3: SVPVAIQSNEAF
V: TRBV14; D: NA; CDR3: ASSQDRRGRSDTQY
V: TRBV6-6; D: NA; CDR3: ASSARGQSSNQPQH
V: TRBV6-6; D: TRBD1; CDR3: ASSYGSATGGRNTIY
V: TRBV18; D: NA; CDR3: ASSPTYKRNTEAF
V: TRBV6-1; D: NA; CDR3: ASSASKTQY
V: TRBV7-8; D: NA; CDR3: ASSPQASLTEAF
V: TRBV18; D: NA; CDR3: ASSGPTTDTQY
V: TRBV12-3/TRBV12-4; D: TRBD1; CDR3: ASSPRDRGGYT
V: TRBV10-3; D: NA; CDR3: AISGSEVPDTQY
V: TRBV18; D: NA; CDR3: ASSPEVPNYGYT
V: TRBV2; D: NA; CDR3: ASSEEGQNNSPLH
V: TRBV6-5; D: TRBD1; CDR3: ASSYDTGDNQPQH
V: TRBV12-3/TRBV12-4; D: TRBD1; CDR3: ASSLLGQGGNEQY
V: TRBV9; D: NA; CDR3: ASSVEGSSALH
V: TRBV9; D: TRBD1; CDR3: ASHRGSYGYT
V: TRBV15; D: NA; CDR3: ATSRAREYMNSNQPQH
V: TRBV12-3/TRBV12-4; D: NA; CDR3: ASSFQRGRRNEQF
V: TRBV25-1; D: TRBD2; CDR3: ASSDPGRTSDNEQF
V: TRBV20-1; D: NA; CDR3: SARESVVQLQETQY
V: TRBV20-1; D: TRBD1; CDR3: SALSPGTGHTEAF
V: TRBV7-2; D: NA; CDR3: ASSLVQDGYGYT
V: TRBV2; D: TRBD1; CDR3: ASSVGQGHQPQH
V: TRBV7-9; D: NA; CDR3: ASTPGAGLNTEAF
V: TRBV28; D: TRBD1; CDR3: ASSFNYGTGLEAF
V: TRBV19; D: NA; CDR3: ASSWGYNNEQF
V: TRBV5-4; D: TRBD2; CDR3: AAALGRGGVDEQF
V: TRBV6-1; D: TRBD1; CDR3: ASSEYRQGLEKLF
V: TRBV19; D: NA; CDR3: ASSPRGDEQF
V: TRBV4-3; D: NA; CDR3: ASSQEASLNTEAF
V: TRBV7-7; D: NA; CDR3: ASSSDWGETQY
V: TRBV5-5; D: NA; CDR3: ASSLGLPNLVDTQY
V: TRBV7-9; D: NA; CDR3: ASSLVDSSEAF
V: TRBV7-2; D: NA; CDR3: ASSSADIAFTEAF
V: TRBV20-1; D: TRBD2; CDR3: SAYLAGGPDTQY
V: TRBV7-2; D: NA; CDR3: ASSPRASGNTIY